This is a list of T cell receptor beta chains from one sample in a study of cytomegalovirus exposure and HLA in healthy donors. Clones were sequenced by immunoSEQ multiplex PCR, and TCRdb holds only the in-frame ones, with some missing. Among over 130,000 clones listed, 75% to 90% were seen once. Input material: PBMCs. The receptors stem from a female donor in good health and CMV-seronegative. CDR3s include the opening cysteine and the closing phenylalanine or tryptophan. The order of the fields is D gene, V gene, clone size, J gene, CDR3 protein, CDR3 DNA. The D gene is left open where the match is weak. Size tells how often a clone was seen (once, few, many) or the class of an expanded clone, and some rows leave it out.

d_call: TRBD1; v_call: TRBV2; clone_size: once; j_call: TRBJ2-7; cdr3_aa: CASRGTDRIYEQYF; cdr3_nt: TGTGCCAGCAGGGGGACAGACAGAATCTACGAGCAGTACTTC
d_call: TRBD1; v_call: TRBV15; clone_size: NA; j_call: TRBJ2-6; cdr3_aa: CATSRDRRQGAAGANVLTF; cdr3_nt: TGTGCCACCAGCAGAGATCGCAGACAGGGGGCGGCTGGGGCCAACGTCCTGACTTTC
d_call: NA; v_call: TRBV28; clone_size: NA; j_call: TRBJ2-5; cdr3_aa: CASMSQGAKTQYF; cdr3_nt: TGTGCCAGCATGTCCCAGGGTGCGAAGACCCAGTACTTC
d_call: NA; v_call: TRBV5-1; clone_size: NA; j_call: TRBJ2-7; cdr3_aa: CASSLPGDEQYF; cdr3_nt: TGCGCCAGCAGCTTGCCGGGAGACGAGCAGTACTTC
d_call: TRBD1; v_call: TRBV2; clone_size: NA; j_call: TRBJ1-1; cdr3_aa: CASSTQGREAFF; cdr3_nt: TGTGCCAGCAGTACACAGGGGCGTGAAGCTTTCTTT
d_call: NA; v_call: TRBV11-2; clone_size: NA; j_call: TRBJ2-1; cdr3_aa: CASSPEAYNEQFF; cdr3_nt: TGTGCCAGCAGCCCTGAGGCTTACAATGAGCAGTTCTTC
d_call: TRBD2; v_call: TRBV9; clone_size: NA; j_call: TRBJ2-7; cdr3_aa: CASSVGGSSYEQYF; cdr3_nt: TGTGCCAGCAGCGTGGGAGGGAGCTCCTACGAGCAGTACTTC
d_call: NA; v_call: TRBV19; clone_size: NA; j_call: TRBJ2-7; cdr3_aa: CASSVRTAYEQYF; cdr3_nt: TGTGCCAGTAGTGTCCGGACAGCCTACGAGCAGTACTTC
d_call: TRBD2; v_call: TRBV5-4; clone_size: NA; j_call: TRBJ2-5; cdr3_aa: CASSLDSGVQETQYF; cdr3_nt: TGTGCCAGCAGCTTGGATAGCGGGGTTCAAGAGACCCAGTACTTC
d_call: TRBD1; v_call: TRBV27; clone_size: NA; j_call: TRBJ1-2; cdr3_aa: CASSTGQGLGGYTF; cdr3_nt: TGTGCCAGCAGCACGGGACAGGGGCTGGGAGGCTACACCTTC
d_call: TRBD1; v_call: TRBV5-8; clone_size: NA; j_call: TRBJ1-5; cdr3_aa: CASSKGQGMVQPQHF; cdr3_nt: TGTGCCAGCAGCAAAGGACAGGGAATGGTTCAGCCCCAGCATTTT
d_call: TRBD1; v_call: TRBV29-1; clone_size: NA; j_call: TRBJ1-5; cdr3_aa: CSVRETGGSNQPQHF; cdr3_nt: TGCAGCGTTCGTGAGACAGGGGGCTCCAATCAGCCCCAGCATTTT
d_call: NA; v_call: TRBV6-1; clone_size: once; j_call: TRBJ2-7; cdr3_aa: CASSRQGYEQYF; cdr3_nt: TGTGCCAGCAGTAGGCAGGGCTACGAGCAGTACTTC
d_call: TRBD1; v_call: TRBV27; clone_size: once; j_call: TRBJ1-1; cdr3_aa: CASSLFQGGGSEAFF; cdr3_nt: TGTGCCAGCAGTTTATTTCAGGGGGGTGGAAGTGAAGCTTTCTTT
d_call: TRBD2; v_call: TRBV5-4; clone_size: NA; j_call: TRBJ2-7; cdr3_aa: CASSSGIYYEQYF; cdr3_nt: TGTGCCAGTTCTAGCGGAATCTACTACGAGCAGTACTTC
d_call: TRBD1; v_call: TRBV7-3; clone_size: once; j_call: TRBJ1-1; cdr3_aa: CASSTDRGQAFF; cdr3_nt: TGTGCCAGCAGCACCGACAGGGGCCAAGCTTTCTTT
d_call: NA; v_call: TRBV7-9; clone_size: NA; j_call: TRBJ1-4; cdr3_aa: CASSRRTIGREKLFF; cdr3_nt: TGTGCCAGCAGCCGAAGGACTATTGGACGGGAAAAACTGTTTTTT
d_call: TRBD1; v_call: TRBV25-1; clone_size: once; j_call: TRBJ1-2; cdr3_aa: CASKGGDYGYTF; cdr3_nt: TGTGCCAGCAAAGGGGGCGACTATGGCTACACCTTC
d_call: NA; v_call: TRBV28; clone_size: NA; j_call: TRBJ1-1; cdr3_aa: CASRSDWNTEAFF; cdr3_nt: TGTGCCAGCAGGTCTGACTGGAACACTGAAGCTTTCTTT
d_call: NA; v_call: TRBV6-5; clone_size: NA; j_call: TRBJ1-3; cdr3_aa: CASSPLTDSGNTIYF; cdr3_nt: TGTGCCAGCAGCCCCTTGACAGACTCTGGAAACACCATATATTTT
d_call: NA; v_call: TRBV28; clone_size: NA; j_call: TRBJ2-4; cdr3_aa: CASSRDSSSLNIQYF; cdr3_nt: TGTGCCAGCAGCCGTGACTCTAGCTCTTTGAACATTCAGTACTTC
d_call: NA; v_call: TRBV4-2; clone_size: NA; j_call: TRBJ2-7; cdr3_aa: CASSQARRSSYEQYF; cdr3_nt: TGTGCCAGCAGCCAAGCGAGGCGCTCTTCCTACGAGCAGTACTTC
d_call: NA; v_call: TRBV6-1; clone_size: NA; j_call: TRBJ1-5; cdr3_aa: CASSSKGYFQPQHF; cdr3_nt: TGTGCCAGTAGTTCTAAGGGGTACTTTCAGCCCCAGCATTTT
d_call: TRBD2; v_call: TRBV4-1; clone_size: NA; j_call: TRBJ2-1; cdr3_aa: CASSQVVAGRSYNEQFF; cdr3_nt: TGCGCCAGCAGCCAAGTAGTAGCGGGAAGATCCTACAATGAGCAGTTCTTC
d_call: TRBD2; v_call: TRBV27; clone_size: few; j_call: TRBJ2-1; cdr3_aa: CASSFTRTSGRVGSGLYNEQFF; cdr3_nt: TGTGCCAGCAGTTTTACGAGGACTAGCGGGAGGGTCGGTTCCGGACTTTACAATGAGCAGTTCTTC
d_call: NA; v_call: TRBV7-9; clone_size: NA; j_call: TRBJ2-1; cdr3_aa: CASSLTGTLNEQFF; cdr3_nt: TGTGCCAGCAGCTTAACCGGGACTCTCAATGAGCAGTTCTTC
d_call: TRBD2; v_call: TRBV2; clone_size: NA; j_call: TRBJ2-5; cdr3_aa: CAISHGLAGGETQYF; cdr3_nt: TGTGCCATCTCCCATGGGCTAGCGGGAGGAGAGACCCAGTACTTC
d_call: NA; v_call: TRBV12-2; clone_size: NA; j_call: TRBJ1-2; cdr3_aa: CASRWGGRSGYTF; cdr3_nt: TGTGCAAGTCGCTGGGGAGGGAGGAGCGGCTACACCTTC
d_call: NA; v_call: TRBV9; clone_size: NA; j_call: TRBJ2-1; cdr3_aa: CASSVALAPGNEQFF; cdr3_nt: TGTGCCAGCAGCGTAGCTTTAGCCCCCGGCAATGAGCAGTTCTTC
d_call: NA; v_call: TRBV11-2; clone_size: NA; j_call: TRBJ2-4; cdr3_aa: CASSLALRGAKNIQYF; cdr3_nt: TGTGCCAGCAGCTTAGCACTCAGGGGAGCCAAAAACATTCAGTACTTC
d_call: TRBD1; v_call: TRBV25-1; clone_size: NA; j_call: TRBJ2-5; cdr3_aa: CASRLTEGQGRQETQYF; cdr3_nt: TGTGCCAGCAGACTTACGGAGGGACAGGGACGCCAAGAGACCCAGTACTTC
d_call: NA; v_call: TRBV28; clone_size: NA; j_call: TRBJ2-7; cdr3_aa: CASSLPNSNEQYF; cdr3_nt: TGTGCCAGCAGTTTACCCAATAGTAACGAGCAGTACTTC
d_call: NA; v_call: TRBV4-1; clone_size: NA; j_call: TRBJ1-1; cdr3_aa: CASSERNTEAFF; cdr3_nt: TGCGCCAGCAGCGAGAGAAACACTGAAGCTTTCTTT
d_call: NA; v_call: TRBV28; clone_size: NA; j_call: TRBJ1-2; cdr3_aa: CASSFRGTLEGYTF; cdr3_nt: TGTGCCAGCAGTTTTAGGGGGACCTTGGAGGGCTACACCTTC